This section outlines one T cell receptor beta chain sequence together with its context. The antigen it recognizes is unknown. It has no much larger one-base neighbor in the sample; base qualities were not kept. The sample belongs to a study of blood T cell repertoires in COVID-19 (dated by TCRdb to 2018 to 2020). Study-wide context: The collaborator samples originated in the United States, Italy and Spain and spanned the acute and convalescent phases of COVID-19. The prospective study material was composed of cDNA or gDNA derived from T cells, B-cell-depleted T cells, or PBMCs. Deeply sampled blood TCRbeta repertoires from subjects exposed to, actively infected with, or recovered from COVID-19 were included in the dataset. The repertoires were made available in a free public database intended to serve as a resource for research on the immune response to SARS-CoV-2. The samples were drawn from two sources: the first 160 participants of the ongoing ImmuneRACE study, and over 1,000 subjects contributed by 6 global collaborators. A de-identified subject ID, COVID-19 status, age in years and sex were almost always included in the sample metadata. Where HLA class I and class II types were available, the types were taken from metadata supplied by the sample provider, not from assay-based typing. Broad study findings and their caveats: The amount of clinical and demographic metadata varied by source and participant and was provided uncurated.

TCRbeta CDR3 regions were amplified from genomic DNA by means of the immunoSEQ Assay, a bias-controlled multiplex PCR. The paper's data handling went like this. Within the assay, amplification of reference gene primers was used to estimate how many nucleated cells each sample contained. To quantify the absolute abundance of each unique TCRbeta CDR3 rearrangement, sequence reads were collapsed and filtered. For each sample, productive Simpson clonality was calculated by taking the square root of Simpson's diversity index across productive rearrangements. The table comes from immuneACCESS by way of TCRdb, which keeps in-frame sequences with V and J called. Part of the clones is missing from these tables; in studies checked, under half for an unresolved V gene and the rest for unknown reasons. V and J calls and clone size follow that table, whereas D and trimming were derived from the DNA. The sample has about 98,000 clones on record, around nine tenths of them singletons. The top ten clones comprise roughly 3.1% of the sample.

The collaborating institutions used their own protocols to collect whole blood in K2EDTA tubes. For TCRbeta analysis, collaborator samples were shipped as frozen whole blood, as isolated PBMCs, or as DNA extracted from either sample type. The receptor was derived from a man in his fifties with active or convalescent COVID-19. The sample comprised peripheral blood.

This receptor carries the CDR3 CASSELLAEQETQYF. The DNA sequence reads TGTGCCAGCAGTGAACTTCTAGCGGAACAAGAGACCCAGTACTTC. In this chain, TRBV2 is recombined with TRBJ2-5, with 7 central nucleotides matching TRBD2. Ends trimmed: V by 2 bases, J by 2 bases; bases unmatched to a gene: 5. CDR1 and CDR2, per the germline V gene, are SNHLY and FYNNEI. The CDR3 holds 15 amino acids from the cysteine to the phenylalanine. Here the CDR3 DNA is all that survives: 45 bases in frame from base 1. Joined to the reference TRBV2 and TRBJ2-5 proteins, this CDR3 gives the full variable domain: EPEVTQTPSHQVTQMGQEVILRCVPISNHLYFYWYRQILGQKVEFLVSFYNNEISEKSEIFDDQFSVERPDGSNFTLKIRSTKLEDSAMYFCASSELLAEQETQYFGPGTRLLVL.